This T cell receptor (beta chain) was recorded in a study of identical twins. Germline CDR1 MNHEY, CDR2 SVGEGT. Trimming left V 6 bases short and J 10 bases short, with 13 bases between. The CDR3 runs 12 residues. In its sample, this clonotype was seen many times. TCRdb re-called the 5' RACE reads with MiXCR, one entry per CDR3 protein. Counted here are roughly 490,000 distinct CDR3 sequences, 14% occurring once; the ten biggest clones make up approximately 0.98%. The same sample was also studied in work on yellow fever vaccine responses in identical twins. That paper notes: Twins' vaccine T cell responses were reported to seem partly convergent and partly personalized.

The V gene is TRBV6-2 or TRBV6-3, the J gene TRBJ2-1, with D perhaps TRBD1 (6 bases). The TCR was taken from a woman between 18 and 30 years old in good health. Material for sequencing was CD4+ T cells sorted from blood. CDR3 loop: CASSPGTSEQFF. The CDR3, as DNA: TGTGCCAGCAGCCCCGGGACATCCGAGCAGTTCTTC.